The 4 T cell receptor beta chains listed next were all sequenced from one sample in a study of read filtering for tumor transcriptome and immune sequencing. The library was built from roughly 400 ng RNA with molecular barcoded adaptors for alpha/delta and beta/gamma chains. Via MiXCR, TCRdb re-called the reads, giving one row per CDR3 protein. This table holds approximately 61,000 distinct CDR3 sequences, approximately 19% found once. The specimen was a population of CD138-negative cells sorted from bone marrow. These receptors all come from a donor at least 40 years old with multiple myeloma.

CDR3 sequence reads: CASSSEVGQGSEKLFF. The CDR3 DNA follows: TGTGCCAGCAGTTCCGAAGTAGGACAGGGGAGTGAAAAACTGTTTTTT. This chain connects TRBV6-5 to TRBJ1-4; 9 nucleotides agree with TRBD1. V trimming: 4 bases; J trimming: 7 bases; junction bases outside the gene matches: 10. From germline, CDR1 is MNHEY and CDR2 SVGAGI. This CDR3 has 16 amino acids.

The chain carries TRBV7-3 and TRBJ2-1; the D gene is possibly TRBD2 (6 bases). Per the germline V gene, CDR1 is SGHTA and CDR2 is FQGTGA. V dropped 5 bases and J dropped 9 bases, with 14 bases sitting between them. The CDR3 sequence is 13 residues long. The CDR3 spells CASSPPGGLEQFF. DNA for the CDR3: TGTGCCAGCAGCCCTCCCGGGGGTCTTGAGCAGTTCTTC.

V usage is TRBV2 and J usage is TRBJ1-1; D remains unclear. V lost 8 bases and J lost 1, with 2 bases in between. The CDR3 is 10 amino acids. CDR1 and CDR2 (germline): SNHLY, FYNNEI. This chain's CDR3 is CASANTEAFF. The CDR3 nucleotides read TGTGCCAGCGCGAACACTGAAGCTTTCTTT.

Only one count was recorded for this clonotype. This sequence may be a read error, since a much larger clone differs from it by one base. V and J are TRBV29-1 and TRBJ1-1; D perhaps matches TRBD1 (5 bases). Germline V gene lookup returns CDR1 SQVTM and CDR2 ANQGSEA. Trimming left V 4 bases short and J 8 bases short, with 8 bases between. The CDR3 sequence is 10 residues long. The CDR3: CSVAGKEAFF. Here the CDR3 DNA reads TGCAGCGTTGCAGGGAAAGAAGCTTTCTTT.